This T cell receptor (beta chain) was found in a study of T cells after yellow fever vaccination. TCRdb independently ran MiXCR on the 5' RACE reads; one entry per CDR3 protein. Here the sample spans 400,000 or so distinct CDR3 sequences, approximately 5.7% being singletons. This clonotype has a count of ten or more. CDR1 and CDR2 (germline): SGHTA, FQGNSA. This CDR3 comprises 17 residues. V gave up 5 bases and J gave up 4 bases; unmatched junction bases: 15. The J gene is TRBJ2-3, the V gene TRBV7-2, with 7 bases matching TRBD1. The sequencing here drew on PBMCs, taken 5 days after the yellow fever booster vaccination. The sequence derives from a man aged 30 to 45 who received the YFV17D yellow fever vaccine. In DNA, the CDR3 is TGTGCCAGCAGCGTTAGGACCGGGACAGCCCAGGCAGATACGCAGTATTTT. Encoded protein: CASSVRTGTAQADTQYF.